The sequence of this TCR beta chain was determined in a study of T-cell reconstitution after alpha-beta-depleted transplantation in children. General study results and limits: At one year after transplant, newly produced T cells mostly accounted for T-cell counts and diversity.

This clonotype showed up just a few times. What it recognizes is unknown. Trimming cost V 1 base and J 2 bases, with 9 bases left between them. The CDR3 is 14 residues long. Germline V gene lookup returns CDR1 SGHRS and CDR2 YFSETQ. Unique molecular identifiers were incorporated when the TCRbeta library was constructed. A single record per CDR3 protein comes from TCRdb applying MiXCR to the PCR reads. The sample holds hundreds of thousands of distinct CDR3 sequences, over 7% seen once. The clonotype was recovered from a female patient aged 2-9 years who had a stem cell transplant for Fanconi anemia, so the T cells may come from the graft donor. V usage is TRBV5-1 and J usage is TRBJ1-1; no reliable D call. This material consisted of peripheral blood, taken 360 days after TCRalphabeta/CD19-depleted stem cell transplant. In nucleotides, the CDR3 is TGCGCCAGCAGCTTGATAGGGATTAACACTGAAGCTTTCTTT. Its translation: CASSLIGINTEAFF.